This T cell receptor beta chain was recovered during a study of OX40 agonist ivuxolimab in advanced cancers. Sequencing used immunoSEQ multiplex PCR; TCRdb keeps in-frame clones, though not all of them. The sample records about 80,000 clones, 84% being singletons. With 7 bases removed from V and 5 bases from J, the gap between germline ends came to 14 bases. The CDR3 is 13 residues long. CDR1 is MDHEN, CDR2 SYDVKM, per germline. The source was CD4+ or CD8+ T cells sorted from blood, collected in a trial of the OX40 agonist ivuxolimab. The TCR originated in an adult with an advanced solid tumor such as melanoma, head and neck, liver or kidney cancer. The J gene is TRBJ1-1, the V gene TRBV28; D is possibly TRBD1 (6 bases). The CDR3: CASMGGRETEAFF. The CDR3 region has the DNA TGTGCCAGCATGGGGGGGCGTGAGACTGAAGCTTTCTTT.